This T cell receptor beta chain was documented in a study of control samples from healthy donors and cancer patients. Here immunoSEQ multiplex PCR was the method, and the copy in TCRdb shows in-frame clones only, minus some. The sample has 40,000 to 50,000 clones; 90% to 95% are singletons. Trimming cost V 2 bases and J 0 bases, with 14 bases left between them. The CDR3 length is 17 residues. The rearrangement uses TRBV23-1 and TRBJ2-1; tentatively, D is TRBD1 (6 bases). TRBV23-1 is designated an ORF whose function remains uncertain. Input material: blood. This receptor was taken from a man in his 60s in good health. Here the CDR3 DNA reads TGCGCCAGCAGTCAAGGGCAGGGGAAGAGCTCCTACAATGAGCAGTTCTTC. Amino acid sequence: CASSQGQGKSSYNEQFF.